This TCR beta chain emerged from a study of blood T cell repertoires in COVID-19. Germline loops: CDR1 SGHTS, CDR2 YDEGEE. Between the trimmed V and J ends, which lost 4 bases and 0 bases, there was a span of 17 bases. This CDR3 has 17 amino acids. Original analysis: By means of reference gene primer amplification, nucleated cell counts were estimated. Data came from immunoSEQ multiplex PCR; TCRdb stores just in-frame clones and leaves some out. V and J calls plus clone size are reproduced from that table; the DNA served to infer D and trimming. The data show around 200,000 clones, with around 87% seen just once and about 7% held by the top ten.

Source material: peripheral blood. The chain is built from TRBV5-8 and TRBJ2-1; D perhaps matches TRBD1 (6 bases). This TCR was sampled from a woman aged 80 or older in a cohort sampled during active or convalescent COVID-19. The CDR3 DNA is TGTGCCAGCAGCACAAAGGACAGCTTCCTCTCCTACAATGAGCAGTTCTTC. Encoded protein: CASSTKDSFLSYNEQFF.